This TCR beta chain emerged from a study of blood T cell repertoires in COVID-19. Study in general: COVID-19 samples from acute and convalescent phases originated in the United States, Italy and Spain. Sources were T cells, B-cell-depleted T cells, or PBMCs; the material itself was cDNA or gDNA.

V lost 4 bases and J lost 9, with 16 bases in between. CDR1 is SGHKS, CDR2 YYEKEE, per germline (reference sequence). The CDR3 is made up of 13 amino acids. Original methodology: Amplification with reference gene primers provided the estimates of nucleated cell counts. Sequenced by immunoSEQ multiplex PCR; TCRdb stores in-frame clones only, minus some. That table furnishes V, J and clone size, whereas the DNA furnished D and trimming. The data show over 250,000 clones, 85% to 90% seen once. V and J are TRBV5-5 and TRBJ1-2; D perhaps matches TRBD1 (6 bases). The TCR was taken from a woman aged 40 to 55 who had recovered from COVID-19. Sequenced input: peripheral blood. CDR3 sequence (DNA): TGTGCCAGCAGCCCAACAGGGTTAGGGAGCTACACCTTC. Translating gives CASSPTGLGSYTF.